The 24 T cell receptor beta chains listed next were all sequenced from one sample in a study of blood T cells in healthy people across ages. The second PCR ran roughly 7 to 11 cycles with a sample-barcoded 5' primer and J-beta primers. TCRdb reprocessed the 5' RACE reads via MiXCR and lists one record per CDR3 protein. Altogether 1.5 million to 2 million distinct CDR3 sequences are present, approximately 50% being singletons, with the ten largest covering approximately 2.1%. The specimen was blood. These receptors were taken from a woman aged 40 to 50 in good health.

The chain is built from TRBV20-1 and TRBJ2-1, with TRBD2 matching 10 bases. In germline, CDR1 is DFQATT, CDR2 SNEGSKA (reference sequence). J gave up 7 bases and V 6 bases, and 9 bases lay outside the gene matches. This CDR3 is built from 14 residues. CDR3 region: CSAMERGGWNEQFF. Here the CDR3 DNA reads TGCAGTGCCATGGAGCGGGGGGGCTGGAATGAGCAGTTCTTC.

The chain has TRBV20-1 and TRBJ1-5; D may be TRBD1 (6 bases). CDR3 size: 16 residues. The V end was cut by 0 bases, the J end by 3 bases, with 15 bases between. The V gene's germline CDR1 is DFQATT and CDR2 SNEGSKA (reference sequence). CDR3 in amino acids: CSARDRLGGANQPQHF. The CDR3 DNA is TGCAGTGCTAGAGATCGTCTGGGGGGCGCCAATCAGCCCCAGCATTTT.

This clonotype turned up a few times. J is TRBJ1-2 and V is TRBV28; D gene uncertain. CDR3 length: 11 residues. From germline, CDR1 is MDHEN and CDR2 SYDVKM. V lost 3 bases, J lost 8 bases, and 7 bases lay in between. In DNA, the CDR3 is TGTGCCAGCAGTTTTTTTGAAGGCTACACCTTC. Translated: CASSFFEGYTF.

The CDR3, as DNA: TGCAGCGTTGAAAGACAGGGACCAGAGACCCAGTACTTC. Translated: CSVERQGPETQYF. The chain links TRBV29-1 to TRBJ2-5, with 7 bases identical to TRBD1. The length of the CDR3 is 13 residues. V dropped 2 bases and J dropped 4; count of bases not matched to a gene: 4. Germline CDR1 reads SQVTM; CDR2 reads ANQGSEA.

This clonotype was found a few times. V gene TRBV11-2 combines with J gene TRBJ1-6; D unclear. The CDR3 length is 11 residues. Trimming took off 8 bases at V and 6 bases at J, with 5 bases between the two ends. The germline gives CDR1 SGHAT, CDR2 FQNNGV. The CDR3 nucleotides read TGTGCCAGCGGGCGTAATTCACCCCTCCACTTT. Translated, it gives CASGRNSPLHF.

This chain's CDR3 is CASSSSLGSGGGGGANVLTF. The DNA for the CDR3 is TGTGCCAGCAGCTCGAGTTTGGGTAGCGGAGGGGGCGGTGGGGCCAACGTCCTGACTTTC. The chain recombines TRBV7-9 with TRBJ2-6; weak D call: TRBD1 (7 bases). The CDR3 is made up of 20 amino acids. Germline values: CDR1 SEHNR, CDR2 FQNEAQ (reference sequence). Trimming left V 4 bases short and J 3 bases short, with 25 bases between.

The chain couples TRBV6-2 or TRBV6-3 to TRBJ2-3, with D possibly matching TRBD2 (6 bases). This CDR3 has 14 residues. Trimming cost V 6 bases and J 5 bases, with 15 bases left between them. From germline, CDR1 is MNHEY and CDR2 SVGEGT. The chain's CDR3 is CASSGTGGGDTQYF. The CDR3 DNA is TGTGCCAGCAGCGGGACTGGGGGAGGAGATACGCAGTATTTT.

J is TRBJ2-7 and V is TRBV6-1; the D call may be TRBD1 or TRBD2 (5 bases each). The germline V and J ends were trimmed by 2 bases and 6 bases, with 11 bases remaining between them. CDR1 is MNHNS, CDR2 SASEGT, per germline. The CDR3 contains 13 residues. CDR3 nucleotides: TGTGCCAGCAGTGAATCCCAGGGACGCGAGCAGTACTTC. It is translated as CASSESQGREQYF.

Written as DNA, the CDR3 is TGTGCCAGCACCTACATGAGTCAGCCCCAGCATTTT. It is translated as CASTYMSQPQHF. This chain uses TRBV12-3 or TRBV12-4 with TRBJ1-5; D is ambiguous. V lost 7 bases and J 6 bases, leaving 10 bases between the germline ends. The CDR3 sequence is 12 residues long.

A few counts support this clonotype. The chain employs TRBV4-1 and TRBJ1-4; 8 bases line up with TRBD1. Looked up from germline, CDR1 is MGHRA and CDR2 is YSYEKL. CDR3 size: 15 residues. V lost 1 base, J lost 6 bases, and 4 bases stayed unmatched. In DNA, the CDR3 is TGCGCCAGCAGCCAAGGGGACAGGATGTATGAAAAACTGTTTTTT. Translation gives CASSQGDRMYEKLFF.

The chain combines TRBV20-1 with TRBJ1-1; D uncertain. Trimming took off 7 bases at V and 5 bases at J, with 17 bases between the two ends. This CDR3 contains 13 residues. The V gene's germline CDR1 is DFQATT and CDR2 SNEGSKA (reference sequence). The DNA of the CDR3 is TGCAGTGTCGGGCCTCCGCTGACGACTGAAGCTTTCTTT. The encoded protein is CSVGPPLTTEAFF.

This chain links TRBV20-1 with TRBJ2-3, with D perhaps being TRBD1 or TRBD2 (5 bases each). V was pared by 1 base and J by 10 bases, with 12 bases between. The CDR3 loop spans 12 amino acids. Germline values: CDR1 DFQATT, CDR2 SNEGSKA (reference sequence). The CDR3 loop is CSARGGGGSQYF. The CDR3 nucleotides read TGCAGTGCTAGAGGGGGTGGGGGTTCGCAGTATTTT.

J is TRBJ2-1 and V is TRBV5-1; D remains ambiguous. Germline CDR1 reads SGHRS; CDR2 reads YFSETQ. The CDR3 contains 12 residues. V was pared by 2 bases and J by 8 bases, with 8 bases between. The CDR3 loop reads CASSFVSDEQFF. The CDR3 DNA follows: TGCGCCAGCAGCTTCGTTTCGGATGAGCAGTTCTTC.

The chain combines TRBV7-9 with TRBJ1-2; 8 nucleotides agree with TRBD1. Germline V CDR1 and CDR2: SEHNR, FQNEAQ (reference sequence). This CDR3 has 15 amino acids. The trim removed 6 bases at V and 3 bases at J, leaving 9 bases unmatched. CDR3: CASSEGTGDYYGYTF. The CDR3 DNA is TGTGCCAGCAGTGAGGGGACAGGTGATTACTATGGCTACACCTTC.

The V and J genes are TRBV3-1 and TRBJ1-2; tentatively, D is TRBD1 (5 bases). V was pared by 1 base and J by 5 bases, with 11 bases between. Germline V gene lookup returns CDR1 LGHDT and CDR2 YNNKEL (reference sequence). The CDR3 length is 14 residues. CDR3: CASSQGQSPYGYTF. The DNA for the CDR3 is TGTGCCAGCAGCCAAGGACAGTCCCCTTATGGCTACACCTTC.

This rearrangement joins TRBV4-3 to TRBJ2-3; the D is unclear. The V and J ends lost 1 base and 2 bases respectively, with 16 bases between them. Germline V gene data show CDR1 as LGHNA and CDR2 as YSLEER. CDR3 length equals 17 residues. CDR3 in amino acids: CASSQGRVKLNTDTQYF. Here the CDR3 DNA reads TGCGCCAGCAGCCAAGGTCGGGTCAAGCTGAACACAGATACGCAGTATTTT.

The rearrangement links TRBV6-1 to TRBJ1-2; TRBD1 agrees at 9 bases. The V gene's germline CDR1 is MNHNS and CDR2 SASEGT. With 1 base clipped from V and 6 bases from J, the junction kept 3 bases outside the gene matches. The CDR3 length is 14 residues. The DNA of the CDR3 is TGTGCCAGCAGTGAAGGGGGACAGGGTGATGGCTACACCTTC. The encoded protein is CASSEGGQGDGYTF.

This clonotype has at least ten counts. CDR3 coding DNA: TGTGCCAGCAGCTTAACGGGCACAGATACGCAGTATTTT. It translates to CASSLTGTDTQYF. The chain is built from TRBV7-3 and TRBJ2-3, with D unclear. Germline CDR1 reads SGHTA; CDR2 reads FQGTGA. Trimming removed 0 bases at V and 1 base at J, with 2 bases between. The CDR3 is made up of 13 amino acids.

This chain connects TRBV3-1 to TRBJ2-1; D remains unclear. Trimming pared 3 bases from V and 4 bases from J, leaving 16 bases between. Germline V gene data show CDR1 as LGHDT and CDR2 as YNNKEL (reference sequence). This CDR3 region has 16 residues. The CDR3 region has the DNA TGTGCCAGCAGCCACACCTCAGAACTAACATACAATGAGCAGTTCTTC. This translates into CASSHTSELTYNEQFF.

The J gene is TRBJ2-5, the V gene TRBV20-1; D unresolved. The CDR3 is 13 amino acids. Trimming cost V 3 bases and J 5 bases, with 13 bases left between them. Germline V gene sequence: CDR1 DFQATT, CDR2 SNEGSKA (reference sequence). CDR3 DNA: TGCAGTGCTAGGGCCTCCCTTTCGGAGACCCAGTACTTC. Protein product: CSARASLSETQYF.

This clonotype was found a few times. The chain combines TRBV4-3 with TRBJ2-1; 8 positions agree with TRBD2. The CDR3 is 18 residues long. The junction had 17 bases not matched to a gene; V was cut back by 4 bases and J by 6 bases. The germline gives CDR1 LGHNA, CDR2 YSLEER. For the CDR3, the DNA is TGCGCCAGCAGCCGTAATATCCCGGGACTAGAGGGGATCAATGAGCAGTTCTTC. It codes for CASSRNIPGLEGINEQFF.

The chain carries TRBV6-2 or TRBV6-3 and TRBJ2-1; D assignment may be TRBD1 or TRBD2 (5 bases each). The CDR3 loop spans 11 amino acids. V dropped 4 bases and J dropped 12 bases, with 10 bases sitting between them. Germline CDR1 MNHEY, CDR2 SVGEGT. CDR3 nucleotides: TGTGCCAGCAGTTTTATGAGGGGGCAGTTCTTC. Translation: CASSFMRGQFF.

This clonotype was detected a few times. The CDR3 region is CASSQVAGPQMGQFF. For the CDR3, the DNA is TGTGCCAGCAGCCAGGTAGCGGGGCCCCAAATGGGGCAGTTCTTC. The chain combines TRBV3-1 with TRBJ2-1; 8 positions agree with TRBD2. Germline trimming cut 3 bases from V and 12 bases from J; bases unmatched to any gene: 13. Germline V lookup: CDR1 LGHDT, CDR2 YNNKEL (reference sequence). The CDR3 loop spans 15 amino acids.

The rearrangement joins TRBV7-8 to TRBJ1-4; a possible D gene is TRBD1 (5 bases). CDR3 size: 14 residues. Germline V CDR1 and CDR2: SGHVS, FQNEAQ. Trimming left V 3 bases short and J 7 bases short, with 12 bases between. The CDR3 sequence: CASSFGGRPEKLFF. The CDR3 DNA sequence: TGTGCCAGCAGCTTCGGGGGGAGGCCTGAAAAACTGTTTTTT.